This entry features one TCR beta chain sequence. Assay: immunoSEQ multiplex PCR; the TCRdb copy retains only in-frame clones and omits some. The sample records roughly 18,000 clones, over 65% being singletons. This sample is part of a study of pediatric ulcerative colitis. Across the study: Six or seven patients showed pancolitis and two showed left-sided colitis.

CDR3 length equals 13 residues. Trimming took 3 bases from V and 7 from J, leaving 9 bases between them. CDR1 is MNHEY, CDR2 SMNVEV, per germline (reference sequence). One to two pinch biopsies were taken from the rectum during colonoscopy. The V gene is TRBV27, the J gene TRBJ1-4; D call uncertain. This receptor was identified in a boy aged 5-17 years with moderate ulcerative colitis. The specimen sequenced was gut tissue. CDR3 sequence reads: CASSLSQSEKLFF. The DNA for the CDR3 is TGTGCCAGCAGTTTGAGTCAGTCTGAAAAACTGTTTTTT.